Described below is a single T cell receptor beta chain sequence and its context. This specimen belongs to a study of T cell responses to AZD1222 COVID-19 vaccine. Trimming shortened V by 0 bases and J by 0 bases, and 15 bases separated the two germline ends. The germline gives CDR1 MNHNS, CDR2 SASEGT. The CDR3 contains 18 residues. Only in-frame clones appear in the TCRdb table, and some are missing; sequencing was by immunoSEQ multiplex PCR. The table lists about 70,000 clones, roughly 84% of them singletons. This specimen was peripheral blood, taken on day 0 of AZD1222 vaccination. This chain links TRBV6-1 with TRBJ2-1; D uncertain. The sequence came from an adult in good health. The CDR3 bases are TGTGCCAGCAGTGAAGCTGTCGGGTCCTTTGGCTCCTACAATGAGCAGTTCTTC. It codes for CASSEAVGSFGSYNEQFF.